The sequence of this T cell receptor (beta chain) was determined in a study of graft-versus-host responses after intestinal transplantation. About the study: Isolated intestinal, liver-intestinal, or multivisceral transplants were what recipients had. All of the recipients had induction that used anti-thymocyte globulin, then tacrolimus and steroids for roughly three years.

Measured with immunoSEQ multiplex PCR; TCRdb has only the in-frame clones, and not every one. Of 15,000 to 20,000 clones listed, approximately 80% are singletons. Overall study findings and caveats: Recipient marrow held GvH clones, some first seen in ileum or blood. Early post-transplant HvG declines tracked with peak circulating GvH clone levels.

In regard to this clone: Its antigen is not known.

The CDR3 consists of 15 residues. Germline values: CDR1 PRHDT, CDR2 FYEKMQ (reference sequence). Deletions cut 2 bases from V and 1 base from J, with 10 bases between. V and J are TRBV13 and TRBJ2-3; no firm D call. Source: PBMCs, taken 14 days after transplant. The origin of this receptor is a human patient who received an intestinal transplant, so some T cells may come from the graft donor. This chain's CDR3 is CASSLRLVGTDTQYF. The CDR3, as DNA: TGTGCCAGCAGCTTACGGCTTGTTGGCACAGATACGCAGTATTTT.